The source of this T cell receptor (beta chain) is a study of shared clonotypes between healthy human individuals. Study results and limitations: A limitation of the genetic and exposure-history diversity represented arose from few donors.

V gave up 0 bases and J gave up 5 bases; unmatched junction bases: 3. The CDR3 spans 15 residues. Germline lookup yields CDR1 MGHRA and CDR2 YSYEKL. TCRdb's table, derived via immunoSEQ multiplex PCR, lists solely in-frame clones and lacks some. Of about 690,000 clones in the sample, roughly 88% were seen once. The table lists this clone with a few counts. What it binds is not known. The clonotype comes from a man in his late teens or twenties in good health. Some clones in this sample may be carry-over from other donors' samples. Sequenced: memory CD8+ T cells from PBMCs. Subset here: CD45RO+ cells pooled with CCR7-negative TemRA cells. V and J are TRBV4-1 and TRBJ1-4, with 7 bases identical to TRBD1. The DNA of the CDR3 is TGCGCCAGCAGCCAAGATCAGGGGGGGAATGAAAAACTGTTTTTT. Translated, it gives CASSQDQGGNEKLFF.